This TCR beta chain was sequenced for a study of T cell responses to AZD1222 COVID-19 vaccine. Repertoires were generated with immunoSEQ multiplex PCR, while TCRdb's copy carries only in-frame clones and drops some. The sample shows around 150,000 clones, around nine tenths of them seen only once. In the case of this clone: Its target is unknown.

The study pooled second doses at about 4 or about 12 weeks. Study conclusions and caveats: Close to half of all spike-specific TCRs reportedly target regions of the variants that are unmutated. Spike-specific TCR breadth rose after two AZD1222 doses, and depth rose as well.

Germline values: CDR1 MNHEY, CDR2 SMNVEV (reference sequence). The ends were cut back, 4 bases at V and 4 bases at J, with 19 bases in the middle. CDR3 length: 16 residues. Sequencing used peripheral blood, obtained 28 days after the second AZD1222 dose. This sequence was found in an adult who received the AZD1222 COVID-19 vaccine. The V call is TRBV27, the J call TRBJ1-2; D is perhaps TRBD1 (6 bases). The CDR3 region is CASSSTGIDRRYGYTF. DNA of the CDR3: TGTGCCAGCAGTTCTACGGGAATTGACAGGCGCTATGGCTACACCTTC.